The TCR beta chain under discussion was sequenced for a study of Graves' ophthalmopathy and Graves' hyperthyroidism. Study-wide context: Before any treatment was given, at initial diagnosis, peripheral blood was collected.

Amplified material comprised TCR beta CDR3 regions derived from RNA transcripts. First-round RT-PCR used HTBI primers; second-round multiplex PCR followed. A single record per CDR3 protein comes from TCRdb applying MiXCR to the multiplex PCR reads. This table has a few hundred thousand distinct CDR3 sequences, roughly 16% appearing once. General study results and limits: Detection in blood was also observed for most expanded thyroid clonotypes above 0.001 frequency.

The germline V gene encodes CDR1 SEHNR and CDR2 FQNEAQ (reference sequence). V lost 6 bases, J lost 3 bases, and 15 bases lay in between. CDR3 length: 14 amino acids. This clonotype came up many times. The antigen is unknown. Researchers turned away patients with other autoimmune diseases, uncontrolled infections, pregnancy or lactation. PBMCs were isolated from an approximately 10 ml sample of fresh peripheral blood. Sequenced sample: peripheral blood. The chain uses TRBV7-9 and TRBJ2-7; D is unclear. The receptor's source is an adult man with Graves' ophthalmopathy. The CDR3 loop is CASSPLTEFYEQYF. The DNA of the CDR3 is TGTGCCAGCAGTCCGCTAACAGAATTCTACGAGCAGTACTTC. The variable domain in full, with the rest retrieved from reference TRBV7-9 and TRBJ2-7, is DTGVSQNPRHKITKRGQNVTFRCDPISEHNRLYWYRQTLGQGPEFLTYFQNEAQLEKSRLLSDRFSAERPKGSFSTLEIQRTEQGDSAMYLCASSPLTEFYEQYFGPGTRLTVT.